The 10 T cell receptor beta chains listed next were all sequenced from one sample in a study of molecular identifiers for immune sequencing clone quantification. TCRdb re-called the PCR reads through MiXCR, storing one row per CDR3 protein. The data show around 8,600 distinct CDR3 sequences, about an eighth seen once. Sequencing was performed on naive CD8+ T cells from blood, with Jurkat cell RNA spiked in. Described subset: FACS-sorted CD8+CD4-CCR7+CD45RA+ naive T cells. All receptors derive from a human donor in good health. Some libraries in this study had Jurkat cell RNA spiked in.

This clonotype was counted a few times. The gene calls are TRBV7-9 and TRBJ2-1, with 10 nucleotides matching TRBD2. CDR3 length equals 15 residues. Losses at the gene ends were 5 bases for V and 8 bases for J; bases not matched to a gene: 9. Germline CDR1 SEHNR, CDR2 FQNEAQ (reference sequence). CDR3 sequence: CASSPAGGRSDEQFF. The CDR3 region has the DNA TGTGCCAGCAGCCCAGCGGGAGGGAGGTCGGATGAGCAGTTCTTC.

This clonotype is categorized as medium-sized. V and J are TRBV27 and TRBJ1-1, with 10 bases aligning to TRBD1. The ends lost 5 bases at V and 4 bases at J; junction bases unmatched: 7. The CDR3 has 15 amino acids. Germline V gene lookup returns CDR1 MNHEY and CDR2 SMNVEV (reference sequence). The CDR3 DNA follows: TGTGCCAGCAGTACTAGGACAGGGGGTATCACTGAAGCTTTCTTT. Residues: CASSTRTGGITEAFF.

Ten or more counts support this clonotype. CDR3 in amino acids: CASSSPLSYSSGANVLTF. CDR3 nucleotides: TGTGCCAGTAGCAGCCCCCTCAGCTACTCCTCTGGGGCCAACGTCCTGACTTTC. This chain links TRBV19 with TRBJ2-6; D is unresolved. V shed 6 bases and J shed 0 bases, with 18 bases lying between them. Germline CDR1 and CDR2: LNHDA and SQIVND (reference sequence). The CDR3 spans 18 residues.

This clonotype was observed a few times. The chain employs TRBV7-9 and TRBJ2-7, with D unclear. V lost 8 bases and J 3 bases, leaving 14 bases between the germline ends. The CDR3 loop spans 13 amino acids. Germline V gene sequence: CDR1 SEHNR, CDR2 FQNEAQ (reference sequence). In DNA, the CDR3 is TGTGCCAGCTCTTCTTCGCGGCTCTACGAGCAGTACTTC. Translation gives CASSSSRLYEQYF.

This clonotype was counted a few times. This chain uses TRBV2 with TRBJ1-2; D remains ambiguous. CDR3 length: 15 residues. The V end was cut by 4 bases, the J end by 6 bases, with 18 bases between. CDR1 and CDR2 (germline): SNHLY, FYNNEI. This CDR3 reads CASSAFGGLEDGYTF. DNA for the CDR3: TGTGCCAGCAGTGCCTTCGGCGGTTTAGAGGATGGCTACACCTTC.

This clonotype has ten or more counts. The V gene is TRBV7-2, the J gene TRBJ2-3, with a possible D match to TRBD2 (6 bases). Germline assignment: CDR1 SGHTA and CDR2 FQGNSA. Trimming shortened V by 1 base and J by 4 bases, and 15 bases separated the two germline ends. The CDR3 sequence is 16 residues long. Here the CDR3 reads CASSLDAGIVSDTQYF. CDR3 nucleotides: TGTGCCAGCAGCTTAGACGCGGGAATTGTCTCAGATACGCAGTATTTT.

This clonotype appeared many times. The rearrangement links TRBV27 to TRBJ1-4; D is uncertain. Germline assignment: CDR1 MNHEY and CDR2 SMNVEV (reference sequence). The ends were cut back, 4 bases at V and 8 bases at J, with 14 bases in the middle. CDR3 size: 14 residues. This chain's CDR3 is CASSYGPRLEKLFF. DNA of the CDR3: TGTGCCAGCAGTTATGGGCCGCGATTGGAAAAACTGTTTTTT.

In its sample, this clonotype ranks as medium-sized. The chain uses TRBV29-1 and TRBJ2-3; TRBD2 matches 11 bases. The CDR3 has 19 amino acids. Germline trimming cut 3 bases from V and 3 bases from J; bases unmatched to any gene: 17. The germline CDR1 and CDR2 sequences are SQVTM and ANQGSEA. The CDR3 is CSVEGGLAGGAVWTDTQYF. As DNA, the CDR3 is TGCAGCGTTGAGGGGGGGCTAGCGGGAGGAGCCGTATGGACAGATACGCAGTATTTT.

This clonotype was counted only a few times. The rearrangement links TRBV12-3 or TRBV12-4 to TRBJ2-5, with D hard to call. This CDR3 comprises 12 residues. The V and J ends lost 2 bases and 4 bases respectively, with 5 bases between them. The CDR3 reads CASSLFRETQYF. The CDR3 DNA reads as TGTGCCAGCAGTTTATTCCGAGAGACCCAGTACTTC.

This clonotype was observed many times. A junction boundary mismatches the germline segment, possibly from a read error. The genes are TRBV12-3 or TRBV12-4 and TRBJ2-6; D is unclear. This CDR3 region has 15 residues. The CDR3 sequence is CAGSQTDSGANVLTF. CDR3 DNA: TGTGCCGGCAGCCAGACGGACTCTGGGGCCAACGTCCTGACTTTC.